The rows below give T cell receptor beta chains drawn from one sample of a study of control samples from healthy donors and cancer patients. Method: immunoSEQ multiplex PCR; TCRdb's copy keeps in-frame clones and lacks some. The sample contains 95,000 to 150,000 clones, about 87% of which appear only once. The sequenced material came from blood. The receptors were sampled from a man aged 60-69 years in good health. CDR3s include the opening cysteine and the closing phenylalanine or tryptophan. D genes are given only for firm matches. Clone size is stated in some rows and not others, as once, few, many or a class when expanded.

J gene	clone size	D gene	V gene	CDR3 protein	CDR3 DNA
TRBJ2-5	NA	TRBD2	TRBV4-1	CASSQDPAGGVQETQYF	TGCGCCAGCAGCCAAGATCCAGCGGGGGGGGTCCAAGAGACCCAGTACTTC
TRBJ1-4	few	NA	TRBV3-1/TRBV3-2	CASSRAATNEKLFF	TGTGCCAGCAGCCGGGCTGCAACTAATGAAAAACTGTTTTTT
TRBJ2-2	NA	NA	TRBV11-3	CASSLPKAGIEELFF	TGTGCCAGCAGCTTACCGAAGGCAGGGATCGAGGAGCTGTTTTTT
TRBJ1-1	NA	NA	TRBV6-1	CASSEVGGTMGTEAFF	TGTGCCAGCAGTGAGGTCGGGGGCACGATGGGCACTGAAGCTTTCTTT
TRBJ2-3	NA	NA	TRBV5-1	CASSLAGASTDTQYF	TGCGCCAGCAGCTTGGCAGGGGCTAGCACAGATACGCAGTATTTT
TRBJ1-2	NA	NA	TRBV14	CASSQYGVNGYTF	TGTGCCAGCAGCCAATACGGGGTGAATGGCTACACCTTC
TRBJ1-1	NA	NA	TRBV2	CASGVTEAFF	TGTGCCAGCGGGGTCACTGAAGCTTTCTTT
TRBJ1-2	NA	NA	TRBV14	CASSPDYYGYTF	TGTGCCAGCAGCCCAGATTACTATGGCTACACCTTC
TRBJ2-1	NA	TRBD2	TRBV10-1	CASSEVAGAGWAEQFF	TGCGCCAGCAGTGAAGTAGCGGGGGCCGGATGGGCTGAGCAGTTCTTC
TRBJ1-5	once	NA	TRBV12-3/TRBV12-4	CASSLGQPQHF	TGTGCCAGCAGTTTAGGTCAGCCCCAGCATTTT
TRBJ2-6	NA	TRBD1	TRBV7-8	CASAPGQGISGANVLTF	TGTGCCAGCGCTCCGGGACAGGGCATCTCTGGGGCCAACGTCCTGACTTTC
TRBJ1-5	NA	NA	TRBV28	CASRKTGVGPQHF	TGTGCCAGCAGGAAAACAGGTGTGGGGCCCCAGCATTTT
TRBJ1-3	NA	NA	TRBV5-1	CASSLDGRSSGNTIYF	TGCGCCAGCAGCTTGGACGGCAGGAGCTCTGGAAACACCATATATTTT
TRBJ2-4	NA	NA	TRBV28	CASSLEEGAAKNIQYF	TGTGCCAGCAGTTTGGAGGAGGGGGCAGCCAAAAACATTCAGTACTTC
TRBJ1-2	once	NA	TRBV7-2	CASSLGAENYGYTF	TGTGCCAGCAGCCTCGGGGCCGAAAACTATGGCTACACCTTC
TRBJ2-7	NA	NA	TRBV29-1	CSVELAGPSYEQYF	TGCAGCGTTGAATTGGCCGGTCCCTCCTACGAGCAGTACTTC
TRBJ2-7	NA	NA	TRBV27	CASGLDGSSYEQYF	TGTGCCAGCGGCCTGGACGGAAGCTCCTACGAGCAGTACTTC
TRBJ1-3	NA	NA	TRBV7-2	CASSLSGAASGNTIYF	TGTGCCAGCAGCTTATCGGGCGCTGCCTCTGGAAACACCATATATTTT
TRBJ1-1	NA	TRBD1	TRBV29-1	CSVVGTGGTNTEAFF	TGCAGCGTTGTTGGGACAGGGGGCACGAACACTGAAGCTTTCTTT
TRBJ1-2	NA	TRBD1	TRBV6-2/TRBV6-3	CASSNPGGTGYGYTF	TGTGCCAGCAGTAACCCAGGGGGCACGGGCTATGGCTACACCTTC
TRBJ2-5	once	TRBD2	TRBV9	CASSVGVTSGAKETQYF	TGTGCCAGCAGCGTAGGGGTGACTAGCGGGGCCAAAGAGACCCAGTACTTC
TRBJ1-2	NA	TRBD1	TRBV7-2	CASSLRKTRGNYGYTF	TGTGCCAGCAGCTTAAGAAAGACCAGGGGGAACTATGGCTACACCTTC
TRBJ2-2	NA	NA	TRBV6-1	CASSYQESSGELFF	TGTGCCAGCAGTTATCAGGAGAGCTCCGGGGAGCTGTTTTTT
TRBJ1-1	NA	NA	TRBV18	CASSPTIEGTEAFF	TGTGCCAGCTCACCTACAATCGAGGGGACTGAAGCTTTCTTT
TRBJ1-4	NA	NA	TRBV18	CASSPLRGEKLFF	TGTGCCAGCTCACCACTCAGGGGTGAAAAACTGTTTTTT
TRBJ2-3	few	NA	TRBV5-4	CASTLGSGSTDTQYF	TGTGCCAGCACCCTCGGATCGGGGAGCACAGATACGCAGTATTTT
TRBJ2-1	NA	TRBD1	TRBV7-2	CASRAGQGAYNEQFF	TGTGCCAGCAGGGCCGGACAGGGGGCCTACAATGAGCAGTTCTTC
TRBJ2-2	NA	NA	TRBV28	CASSLLGSVRTGELFF	TGTGCCAGCAGTTTATTAGGCTCCGTGCGGACCGGGGAGCTGTTTTTT
TRBJ2-1	NA	TRBD2	TRBV5-5	CASSLGGGYNEQFF	TGTGCCAGCAGCTTAGGCGGGGGTTACAATGAGCAGTTCTTC
TRBJ2-5	NA	TRBD2	TRBV28	CASLQSLAAGQETQYF	TGTGCCAGCCTTCAATCTCTAGCGGCGGGGCAAGAGACCCAGTACTTC
TRBJ1-1	NA	NA	TRBV28	CASSPGGGVTEAFF	TGTGCCAGCAGTCCAGGCGGAGGGGTGACTGAAGCTTTCTTT
TRBJ1-2	NA	TRBD1	TRBV9	CASSPGQGARGYTF	TGTGCCAGCAGCCCGGGACAGGGGGCCAGGGGCTACACCTTC
TRBJ1-5	few	TRBD1	TRBV19	CASSLGQGNVGQPQHF	TGTGCCAGTAGTTTGGGACAGGGCAATGTGGGTCAGCCCCAGCATTTT
TRBJ1-5	NA	NA	TRBV18	CASSPFGALSNQPQHF	TGTGCCAGCTCACCCTTCGGGGCACTTAGCAATCAGCCCCAGCATTTT
TRBJ1-4	NA	NA	TRBV28	CASSFGGPGEEKLFF	TGTGCCAGCAGTTTTGGCGGGCCAGGGGAGGAAAAACTGTTTTTT
TRBJ1-1	NA	NA	TRBV6-1	CASSDVRNTEAFF	TGTGCCAGCAGTGATGTGCGGAACACTGAAGCTTTCTTT